The 7 T cell receptor beta chains presented below share a single source sample, sequenced in a study of OX40 agonist ivuxolimab in advanced cancers. This table comes from immunoSEQ multiplex PCR, and its TCRdb copy is limited to in-frame clones, with some not included. The sample carries 3,200 or so clones, roughly 90% recorded once. Sequenced material: CD4+ or CD8+ T cells sorted from blood, taken in a trial of the OX40 agonist ivuxolimab. These receptors all come from an adult with an advanced solid tumor such as melanoma, head and neck, liver or kidney cancer.

The chain links TRBV19 to TRBJ1-6; tentatively, D is TRBD1 (6 bases). The germline CDR1 and CDR2 sequences are LNHDA and SQIVND (reference sequence). The length of the CDR3 is 16 residues. Between the trimmed V and J ends, which lost 1 base and 8 bases, there was a span of 15 bases. CDR3 sequence: CASSIVAGVWDSPLHF. DNA for the CDR3: TGTGCCAGTAGTATAGTCGCAGGGGTGTGGGATTCACCCCTCCACTTT.

The V gene is TRBV9, the J gene TRBJ1-3, with 7 bases identical to TRBD1. J lost 3 bases, V lost 3 bases, and 0 bases had no gene match. The CDR3 is 13 amino acids. From germline, CDR1 is SGDLS and CDR2 YYNGEE. CDR3 sequence (DNA): TGTGCCAGCAGCGCAGGGGGTGGAAACACCATATATTTT. Residues: CASSAGGGNTIYF.

Only one count was recorded for this clone. This chain connects TRBV7-6 to TRBJ1-2, with 7 positions matching TRBD1. Germline V gene lookup returns CDR1 SGHVS and CDR2 FNYEAQ. V lost 10 bases to trimming and J lost 6 bases; unmatched junction nucleotides: 17. The length of the CDR3 is 15 residues. CDR3 DNA sequence: TGTGCCACCTCCGGACAGGTTGAGGGGGCGGATGGCTACACCTTC. Its translation: CATSGQVEGADGYTF.

V usage is TRBV30 and J usage is TRBJ2-7; 8 nucleotides line up with TRBD1. The V segment lost 7 bases and the J segment 2 bases; nucleotides outside the gene matches: 4. Germline V gene lookup returns CDR1 GTSNPN and CDR2 SVGIG (reference sequence). This CDR3 comprises 12 residues. CDR3 DNA sequence: TGTGCCTACCAGGACAGGGCCTACGAGCAGTACTTC. It encodes CAYQDRAYEQYF.

V usage is TRBV28 and J usage is TRBJ2-3; no firm D call. The CDR3 runs 11 residues. Germline loops: CDR1 MDHEN, CDR2 SYDVKM. V lost 5 bases to trimming and J lost 2 bases, with 2 bases between them. The CDR3 loop reads CASSVTDTQYF. The CDR3, as DNA: TGTGCCAGCAGTGTCACAGATACGCAGTATTTT.

The chain links TRBV7-9 to TRBJ1-3, with a tentative D call TRBD1 (6 bases). Trimming left V 3 bases short and J 0 bases short, with 9 bases between. CDR3 size: 15 residues. Germline V gives CDR1 SEHNR, CDR2 FQNEAQ (reference sequence). CDR3 sequence: CASSLGGFSGNTIYF. The CDR3 DNA follows: TGTGCCAGCAGCTTGGGGGGCTTCTCTGGAAACACCATATATTTT.

The chain joins TRBV5-1 to TRBJ2-1; 10 bases line up with TRBD1. The V gene's germline CDR1 is SGHRS and CDR2 YFSETQ. J gave up 4 bases and V 4 bases, and 8 bases lay outside the gene matches. CDR3 length: 16 amino acids. CDR3 amino acids: CASSARDRGKYNEQFF. CDR3 DNA: TGCGCCAGCAGCGCTAGGGACAGGGGAAAGTACAATGAGCAGTTCTTC. The full variable domain, with the rest looked up from reference TRBV5-1 and TRBJ2-1, is KAGVTQTPRYLIKTRGQQVTLSCSPISGHRSVSWYQQTPGQGLQFLFEYFSETQRNKGNFPGRFSGRQFSNSRSEMNVSTLELGDSALYLCASSARDRGKYNEQFFGPGTRLTVL.